The sequence of this TCR beta chain was determined in a study of human T cells and chemical hapten exposure (dated by TCRdb to the early 2020s). About the study as a whole: Libraries were pooled for sequencing, and per-sample TCR yields varied mainly because of small differences in library volumes within the pool. This study followed changes in the peripheral blood TCR repertoire in vivo during primary and secondary sensitization of alopecia patients to the hapten diphenylcyclopropenone (DPC). Both TCR alpha and TCR beta chains were sequenced from each blood RNA sample.

This specimen's time point label, per the study, means: healthy volunteer bleed at 2 weeks. Total RNA was extracted from unfractionated whole blood that had been collected in Tempus Blood RNA tubes. Four or five healthy volunteers acted as controls for TCR sequencing and had blood drawn at day 0, 2 weeks and 6 weeks. The investigation overall reported the following: No change with DPC sensitization was found in the number of TCRs above 1 in 1000 frequency, and no evidence of global repertoire structure alterations was found. After repeated subsampling, the strength of the expansion versus patch-test correlation and the threshold at which it became significant changed.

The library came from RACE. These reads were obtained on a NextSeq 500. During library preparation, unique molecular identifiers were attached to individual cDNA molecules so that TCRs could be counted in a quantitative, reproducible way. Regarding the original processing steps: A median of roughly 98,000 TCRs per sample was observed, with a range of roughly 20,000 to 750,000. The Decombinator software suite was used to annotate V, J and CDR3 in the TCR reads. To make PS versus PT1 abundance plots, every sample was subsampled to the same number of TCRs (28,000). Expanded TCRs were defined as absent before sensitization and observed at least eight times at the 2-week time point. TCRdb reprocessed the public reads (quality trimming at Q25 with fastp, clone calling with MiXCR) and kept in-frame beta chains. Rows are unified per CDR3 protein, each entry keeping the most common DNA and genes. The V and J calls and clone size are TCRdb's, not the authors'. The sample table shows roughly 130,000 distinct CDR3 sequences, and approximately 9.5% are seen once. 1.5% to 2% of the sample comes from the top ten.

V is cut by 6 bases and J by 4 bases, and the space between the germline ends is 11 bases. The CDR3 runs 13 amino acids, cysteine and phenylalanine included. Only CDR3 DNA remains: 39 bases, in frame from the first base. This clonotype was observed at least ten times. Its antigen target is currently unknown. Qualities for individual bases were not recorded, and no much larger clone is one base off. The clonotype originates from a male donor in good health. Some clones in this sample may be carry-over from other donors' samples. The V and J genes are TRBV12-3 or TRBV12-4 and TRBJ2-3; tentative D gene TRBD1, with 6 bases matching. What was sequenced was whole blood. The DNA sequence follows: TGTGCCAGCAGAGAGGGGGTAGCAGATACGCAGTATTTT. This encodes CASREGVADTQYF.